This T cell receptor beta chain is drawn from a study of shared clonotypes between healthy human individuals. Note on this clone: Its target is unknown.

The V end lost 4 bases, the J end lost 7 bases, and 17 bases lay between the germline ends. CDR1 is SGHDN, CDR2 FVKESK, per germline. The CDR3 runs 15 residues. Each PCR replicate from the sorted subsets contained 150 to 200 ng DNA, which is tens of thousands of T cell genomes. Sequencing was performed with immunoSEQ multiplex PCR; in TCRdb, only in-frame clones are kept and a portion is missing. This sample carries roughly 810,000 clones, 90% to 98% of them seen once, and the ten largest clones take approximately 0.2%. The naive CD8 fraction comprised CD45RO-negative cells positively selected for CCR7 and excluded terminally differentiated effector memory CD45RA+ cells. General study points: Sampling covered nothing but blood. Tissue TCR repertoires likely differ from those found in blood. Clonotypes not shared had lower generation probabilities than those common to all four donors.

This TCR came from a man aged 30-40 years in good health. The J gene is TRBJ2-1, the V gene TRBV14; D gene ambiguous. The sample taken for sequencing was naive CD8+ T cells sorted from blood. CDR3 coding DNA: TGTGCCAGCAGCCCCTTTAAATATTTAGGAAATGAGCAGTTCTTC. This gives the protein CASSPFKYLGNEQFF.